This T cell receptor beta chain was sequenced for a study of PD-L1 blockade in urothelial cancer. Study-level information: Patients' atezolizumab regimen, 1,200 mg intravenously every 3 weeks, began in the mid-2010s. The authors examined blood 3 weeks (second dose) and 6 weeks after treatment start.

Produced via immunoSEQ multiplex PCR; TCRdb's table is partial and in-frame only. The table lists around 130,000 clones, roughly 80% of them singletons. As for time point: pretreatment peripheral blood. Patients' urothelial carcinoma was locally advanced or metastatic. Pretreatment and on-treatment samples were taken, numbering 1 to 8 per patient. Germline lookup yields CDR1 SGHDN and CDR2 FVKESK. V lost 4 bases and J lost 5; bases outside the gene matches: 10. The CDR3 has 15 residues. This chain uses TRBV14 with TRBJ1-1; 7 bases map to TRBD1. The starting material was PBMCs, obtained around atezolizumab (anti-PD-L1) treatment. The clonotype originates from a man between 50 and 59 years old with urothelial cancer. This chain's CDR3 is CASSPPQGIRTEAFF. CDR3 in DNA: TGTGCCAGCAGCCCACCACAGGGGATAAGGACTGAAGCTTTCTTT. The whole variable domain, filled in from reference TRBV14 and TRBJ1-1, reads EAGVTQFPSHSVIEKGQTVTLRCDPISGHDNLYWYRRVMGKEIKFLLHFVKESKQDESGMPNNRFLAERTGGTYSTLKVQPAELEDSGVYFCASSPPQGIRTEAFFGQGTRLTVV.